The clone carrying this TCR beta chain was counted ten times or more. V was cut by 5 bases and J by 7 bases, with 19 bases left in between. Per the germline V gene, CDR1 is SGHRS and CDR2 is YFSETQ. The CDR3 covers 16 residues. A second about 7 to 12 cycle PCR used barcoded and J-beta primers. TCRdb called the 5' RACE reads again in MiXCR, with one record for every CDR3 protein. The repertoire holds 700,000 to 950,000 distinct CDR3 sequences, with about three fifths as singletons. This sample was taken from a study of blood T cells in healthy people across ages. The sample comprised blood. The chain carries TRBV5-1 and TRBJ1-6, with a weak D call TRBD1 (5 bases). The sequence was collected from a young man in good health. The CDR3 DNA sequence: TGCGCCAGCAGGCGTGGGTACGACAGTTCGAATTCACCCCTCCACTTT. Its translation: CASRRGYDSSNSPLHF.